This TCR beta chain was found in a study of T cell responses to AZD1222 COVID-19 vaccine. Study results and caveats: Just a handful of people given AZD1222 tested seropositive at baseline. A mostly white British donor set with more females was recruited, and clonal diversity was possibly underestimated.

On this clone itself: What it binds is not known.

Produced via immunoSEQ multiplex PCR; TCRdb's table is partial and in-frame only. The profile shows some 130,000 clones, around nine tenths of them singletons. This TCR was recovered from an adult in good health. The material sequenced was peripheral blood, taken on day 0 of AZD1222 vaccination.

The CDR3 nucleotides are TGTGCCAGTAGTATAGGGGGGCTTCGCGGGGCCAACGTCCTGACTTTC. Translation gives CASSIGGLRGANVLTF. J is TRBJ2-6 and V is TRBV19; TRBD1 is a possible D gene (6 bases). V lost 1 base to trimming and J lost 4 bases, with 11 bases between them. CDR1 and CDR2 from the germline V gene are LNHDA and SQIVND (reference sequence). The CDR3 contains 16 residues.